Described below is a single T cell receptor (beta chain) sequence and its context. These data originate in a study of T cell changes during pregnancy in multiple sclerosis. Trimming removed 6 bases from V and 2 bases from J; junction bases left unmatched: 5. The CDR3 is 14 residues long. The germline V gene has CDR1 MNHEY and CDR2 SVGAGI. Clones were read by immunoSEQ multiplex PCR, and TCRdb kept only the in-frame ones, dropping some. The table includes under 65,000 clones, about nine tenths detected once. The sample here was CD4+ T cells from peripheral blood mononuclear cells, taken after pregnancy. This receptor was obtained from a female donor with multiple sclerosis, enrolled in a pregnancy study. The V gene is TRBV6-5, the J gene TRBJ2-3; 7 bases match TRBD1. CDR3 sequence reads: CASSWTGYTDTQYF. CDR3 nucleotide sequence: TGTGCCAGCAGCTGGACAGGCTACACAGATACGCAGTATTTT.